This is a list of T cell receptor beta chains from one sample in a study of beta chain features in type 1 diabetes. Sequencing used immunoSEQ multiplex PCR; TCRdb keeps in-frame clones, though not all of them. The sample holds 93,000 or so clones, roughly 28% seen once. What was sequenced was central memory CD4+ T cells from blood. All receptors come from a young woman with type 1 diabetes. The conserved cysteine and the conserved F or W are not part of the CDR3 here.

j_call | v_call | cdr3_aa
TRBJ1-2 | TRBV19 | ASSSAYSGYT
TRBJ2-5 | TRBV28 | ASSFGIIGTGPVPY
TRBJ2-7 | TRBV5-1 | ASSFRTSAWDEQY
TRBJ1-2 | TRBV4-3 | ASSQDTGSGYT
TRBJ1-4 | TRBV30 | ALYRDPGGEKLF
TRBJ1-1 | TRBV30 | AWSVVWALNTEAF
TRBJ2-1 | TRBV7-2 | ASSLAVTSNSYNEQF
TRBJ1-1 | TRBV11-3 | ASSRGVGRDTEAF
TRBJ2-1 | TRBV6-5 | ASSRGYNEQF
TRBJ1-5 | TRBV28 | ASSFRQGTDQPQH
TRBJ1-1 | TRBV14 | ASRRQINTEAF
TRBJ1-3 | TRBV28 | ASRLGGADTIY
TRBJ2-1 | TRBV2 | ASSPGLVGPSLF
TRBJ2-3 | TRBV7-2 | ASSPRTSGRADTQY
TRBJ2-2 | TRBV7-3 | ASSLTGAPNTGELF
TRBJ2-1 | TRBV5-4 | ASSATSGRAQEQF
TRBJ2-5 | TRBV6-5 | ASKSGKETQY
TRBJ2-1 | TRBV7-2 | ASSLLGATSGIPNEQF
TRBJ1-5 | TRBV29-1 | SVAQTEGQPQH
TRBJ2-1 | TRBV5-4 | ASSQGSARSYNEQF
TRBJ2-5 | TRBV18 | ASSPLGLAGETQY
TRBJ1-2 | TRBV5-4 | ASRLTGVGGYT
TRBJ2-3 | TRBV7-2 | ASSSSGVAGDTQY
TRBJ2-1 | TRBV5-4 | ASSLDGSSYNEQF
TRBJ1-1 | TRBV7-9 | ASSLVGGYTGEAF
TRBJ2-1 | TRBV7-9 | ATPSGSYSYNEQF
TRBJ2-1 | TRBV11-3 | ASSLGEIAGGDEQF